Here is one T cell receptor (beta chain) with its context. Its antigen is not yet known. No qualities accompany the bases; no much larger clone lies one base away. The entry originates in a study of cytomegalovirus exposure and HLA in healthy donors (dated by TCRdb to the late 2010s). About the study as a whole: In an earlier analysis of under 600 of the donors, 250 to 350 Gb of sequence data and just under 120 million unique TCR beta sequences from roughly 200 million T cells were reported. An early release covering about 600 HLA-typed donors comprised roughly 300 gigabases of sequencing data and approximately 80 million unique TCR sequences. Of the roughly 400 genotyped donors, about 80% fell in the genetic ancestry cluster associated with self-reported Caucasian donors. The study aimed to test whether cataloging public T cell receptors could reveal signatures of past pathogen exposure. The study used immunosequencing to profile the T cell repertoires of about 670 subjects and linked those repertoires to cytomegalovirus serostatus. A separate validation cohort of over a hundred different subjects was used in addition to the approximately 610-subject first cohort. High-throughput TCR immunosequencing, statistical association of individual TCRs with disease status, and machine learning were combined to predict cytomegalovirus infection status. A later analysis re-analyzed previously published TCR beta repertoires from roughly 600 donors and added high-resolution HLA genotyping to study TCR occurrence patterns. Rather than drawing on any new phenotypic data, the later analysis identified candidate immune exposures from TCR beta sequences and the way those sequences occurred across donors. An earlier analysis of 500 to 650 of the donors applied high-throughput TCR beta sequencing to assess whether each TCR beta V gene segment acted as functional or pseudogenic. Donor age, sex, ethnicity and CMV serostatus were collected together with the repertoire data. Genome-wide SNP genotypes for about 65% of the 666 donors were used in a later genetic analysis, which treated that subset as a discovery cohort. Every repertoire in the discovery cohort had been generated on one and the same sequencing platform. HLA typing included class I and class II loci at four-digit resolution. The number of typed donors differed by locus: 629-630 for A, B, C, DRB1 and DQB1; 500 to 550 for DQA1; roughly 600 for DPA1; and 400 to 480 for DPB1. A few DR-DQ haplotypes were treated as single units for association and clustering because of strong linkage in the cohort. Among 300 to 500 genotyped donors of the cohort, an average of around 250,000 unique TCR beta nucleotide sequences was sequenced per donor, of which 15% to 20% were non-productive.

Overall study outcomes, separate from this receptor: The presence/absence analyses assumed that sequencing depth was roughly uniform across donors, and that assumption may not be true. HLA typing was unavailable for some donors at each locus, so association tests used only the typed subset. While some public TCRs were present in many individuals, most TCR sequences turned up only very rarely across donors. The sequencing pipeline was judged likely to have produced a cluster of highly shared sequence variants as a technical artifact. A later analysis reported that several top co-occurrence clusters appeared linked to parvovirus B19, influenza, CMV and Epstein-Barr virus. In both the original and validation cohorts, the classifier was reported to diagnose cytomegalovirus status with high specificity and sensitivity. In vitro tests confirmed that a few of the cytomegalovirus-associated TCR beta chains recognize cytomegalovirus antigens. A later genetic analysis associated a missense DCLRE1C variant with V-gene and J-gene trimming of TCR beta chains, and an independent cohort replicated the association. The study gave a list of around 170 TCR beta chains associated with cytomegalovirus. Linkage disequilibrium might explain the correlated functional status among segregating V segments, but an unknown experimental factor could not be excluded. In this cohort, only TCR beta chains were sequenced, and detectable features were limited by the absence of alpha or paired-chain data. Some IMGT-functional V segments, including TRBV6-2 and TRBV6-3, could not be told apart with the 87-base-pair reads, so those segments were excluded. A later genetic analysis reported fewer N-insertions in productive TCRs among donors in an Asian-associated ancestry cluster than the roughly 650-donor mean. In a later analysis, TCR association rates were found to vary across HLA loci, with the most associated TCRs seen for DRB1 alleles and the fewest for HLA-C alleles. It was suggested by the authors that the approach could potentially be generalized to other disease states and immunological phenotypes. For the cohort, immune exposure information was limited to CMV serostatus. Strong co-occurrence of HLA alleles, especially DR and DQ, made assigning TCR associations to individual alleles difficult. Most CMV-associated TCR beta chains appeared to be HLA-restricted in a later analysis, and the HLA associations seemed to be driven largely by CMV exposure. A further reported finding was that TCR beta sequences accurately predicted the HLA-A and HLA-B alleles for most subjects in the first cohort. A later analysis found that HLA-associated TCR beta chains were more clonally expanded and had lower generation probabilities than equally common non-associated chains. In an earlier analysis of some 500 of the donors, most TCR beta V segments appeared in productive rearrangements about 87% or about 30% of the time, broadly matching IMGT annotations. At a false discovery rate of 0.05, a later analysis linked 15,000 to 20,000 TCR beta sequences to specific HLA alleles. Because counts were too low, roughly 18 rarely observed V segments, including chromosome 9 orphons, were left out of the earlier analysis of a few hundred of the donors.

The CDR3, cysteine through phenylalanine, is 15 amino acids long. Only the CDR3 portion is preserved as DNA: 45 bases, with reading frame beginning at the first base. From V the trimming removes 5 bases and from J it removes 4 bases, while the gene matches leave 5 bases of the junction unaccounted for. CDR1 and CDR2 were assigned from the germline V gene (reference sequence) as WNHNN and SYGVQD. The protocol used for the library was the immunoSEQ multiplex PCR assay. A mixture of 60 forward primers for TCR Vbeta segments and 13 reverse primers for TCR Jbeta segments was used in the multiplex PCR. Amplification of the CDR3 region of rearranged TCR beta genes was performed with a multiplex PCR assay on genomic DNA. The amplified TCR beta libraries were sequenced on the Illumina HiSeq System as 87-base-pair reads. The original pipeline was this. In a later analysis, tens of millions of unique TCR beta chains were counted across the approximately 640 repertoires, and approximately 9.9 million of these chains were shared by at least two donors. To remove PCR and sequencing errors, raw reads were error-corrected and collapsed into unique sequences using a nearest-neighbor algorithm that merged closely related sequences. CDR3 sequences were aligned to IMGT reference sequences to assign V, D and J gene segments. For a sequence to be retained, a match of at least six nucleotides was required to both a V gene segment and a J gene segment. Rearrangements were called productive when the CDR3 lacked stop codons and stayed in frame with V and J; all others were non-productive. CDR3 was defined by IMGT convention, running from the second conserved V-encoded cysteine to the conserved J-encoded phenylalanine. Sequences without an unambiguous match to a single V gene segment were excluded from the earlier analysis of almost 600 of the donors. In an earlier analysis of 587 of the donors, V segments were called functional above 56.7% productive rearrangements and were called segregating when the between-donor standard deviation exceeded 5%. A statistical classification framework was developed to diagnose cytomegalovirus status using the catalog of TCR beta chain sequences. In a later analysis, V and J genes were assigned by comparing TCR nucleotide sequences against IMGT/GENE-DB human TR gene sequences. A later analysis assigned CDR3 sequences and most-parsimonious VDJ recombination scenarios with the TCRdist pipeline. A later analysis defined each TCR beta chain by its CDR3 amino acid sequence plus V-gene family, and excluded reads lacking a unique V-gene family. To address suspected cross-contamination and a sequencing artifact, a later analysis removed roughly 580 highly shared, low-generation-probability nucleotide sequences. In a later analysis, a clonal expansion index for each public chain was calculated from normalized within-repertoire ranks of inferred template counts. Generation probabilities in a later analysis came from a VDJ recombination model fitted to out-of-frame rearrangements, and those results were checked against IGoR. In a later analysis, hypergeometric tests were used to score TCR-TCR, TCR-HLA and TCR-CMV co-occurrence, with a repertoire-size bias correction applied to TCR pairs. In a later analysis, false discovery rates were estimated by permuting HLA or CMV assignments 20 times. A later analysis grouped co-occurring TCRs with DBSCAN, adding TCRdist sequence similarity when clustering within HLA-allele-positive subsets. Repertoires with fewer than 30,000 or more than 120,000 public chains, plus five repertoires with anomalous nucleotide sharing, were excluded from co-occurrence clustering. TCRdb mirrors the immuneACCESS table, restricted to in-frame sequences. Some clones are absent from its copies; in checked studies, under half trace to an unresolved V gene, and the reason for the others is unknown. V, J and clone size derive from that table, while D and trimming were established from the DNA sequence. This sample lists under 90,000 clones; 75% were detected once. The ten largest clones capture approximately 2.1% of the sample.

The cohort was made up of several hundred healthy bone marrow donors. Cohort members were all nominally healthy when sampled, although unrecorded immune exposures were likely present. The donor tested CMV seronegative and was one of the 352 seronegative cohort members. A peripheral blood sample was provided by each donor, and peripheral blood mononuclear cells were used for TCR beta sequencing. Genomic DNA was extracted from the blood cell samples with the Qiagen DNeasy Blood Extraction Kit. The chain is encoded by TRBV10-1 joined to TRBJ2-3, with 11 bases aligning to TRBD2. The clonotype was recovered from a man aged 40-49 years in good health and CMV-seronegative. Sequencing input: PBMCs. The CDR3 sequence is CASSYSGGASDTQYF. The nucleotide sequence is given as TGCGCCAGCAGTTATAGCGGGGGGGCCTCAGATACGCAGTATTTT.